This TCR beta chain stems from a study of glioma-infiltrating T cells. Overall study findings and caveats: Non-neoplastic patients had below-expected tissue-blood divergence, while all gliomas exceeded expectation. Very few CDR3 sequences were shared between tissue and blood.

This clonotype has only one observation. The target antigen is unknown. This could be a read error, since a much larger clone is one nucleotide away. Germline CDR1 and CDR2: MNHEY and SVGEGT. The CDR3 extends over 15 amino acids. The iRepertoire nested amplicon-rescue multiplex PCR amplified TCR alpha and beta CDR3s from RNA. Tissue mRNA or PBMC total RNA, roughly 100-400 ng, went into one-step reverse transcription and amplification. Via MiXCR, TCRdb re-called the multiplex PCR reads, giving one row per CDR3 protein. The sample comprises around 150,000 distinct CDR3 sequences, around 40% of which are singletons, and over 15% rests with the top ten.

The chain recombines TRBV6-2 or TRBV6-3 with TRBJ2-3, with D perhaps matching TRBD1 (6 bases). What was sequenced was glioma tissue, nonneoplastic brain tissue, or PBMCs (not recorded which). The TCR comes from a human donor with low-grade glioma or glioblastoma, undergoing nonglioma brain surgery, or in good health (not recorded which). CDR3 amino acids: CASSPDRTEFYTKYF. As DNA, the CDR3 is TGTGCCAGCAGTCCCGACAGGACCGAATTCTATACGAAGTATTTT.